These T cell receptor beta chains were read from a single sample in a study of preoperative IRX-2 immunotherapy in early breast cancer. The table came from immunoSEQ multiplex PCR; TCRdb's copy has only in-frame clones and leaves some out. The sample includes around 30,000 clones, around 83% seen only once; the top ten take around 2.5%. The sequenced sample was lymph node tissue, obtained from a patient treated with IRX-2 immunotherapy. All receptors come from a human donor with breast cancer. CDR3s include the opening cysteine and the closing phenylalanine or tryptophan. Fields, in order: V gene, D gene, J gene, clone size, CDR3 protein, CDR3 DNA. D genes are given only for firm matches. Clone size is shown for a subset of rows, as once, few, many or a class of expanded clone.

TRBV5-1,-,TRBJ2-2,-,CASSPAPGAGELFF,TGCGCCAGCAGCCCCGCCCCTGGGGCCGGGGAGCTGTTTTTT
TRBV19,-,TRBJ1-2,once,CASSINGQEYGYTF,TGTGCCAGTAGTATAAACGGTCAGGAGTATGGCTACACCTTC
TRBV27,-,TRBJ2-1,-,CASSFIWERLPNEQFF,TGTGCCAGCAGTTTCATTTGGGAGCGCCTCCCCAATGAGCAGTTCTTC
TRBV28,-,TRBJ2-1,-,CASSFPRYGGNNEQFF,TGTGCCAGCAGTTTCCCCCGTTACGGGGGAAACAATGAGCAGTTCTTC
TRBV6-7,-,TRBJ2-2,few,CASSWTTVDTGELFF,TGTGCCAGCAGTTGGACAACCGTGGACACCGGGGAGCTGTTTTTT
TRBV18,TRBD1,TRBJ2-5,-,CASSPRGHSETQYF,TGTGCCAGCTCACCTAGGGGGCATTCGGAGACCCAGTACTTC
TRBV6-4,-,TRBJ1-1,-,CASSYDRRGTEAFF,TGTGCCAGCAGTTACGACAGGAGGGGCACTGAAGCTTTCTTT
TRBV6-8,-,TRBJ2-7,-,CASSSPGGYEQYF,TGTGCCAGCAGCTCGCCGGGTGGGTACGAGCAGTACTTC
TRBV6-8,TRBD2,TRBJ2-3,-,CASSSGSSSDTQYF,TGTGCCAGCAGCAGCGGGAGTAGTTCAGATACGCAGTATTTT
TRBV23-1,-,TRBJ2-7,-,CASSPPSSYEQYF,TGCGCCAGCAGTCCGCCTAGCAGTTACGAGCAGTACTTC
TRBV6-8,-,TRBJ1-5,-,CASSYQEPTSNQPQHF,TGTGCCAGCAGTTACCAGGAGCCTACTAGCAATCAGCCCCAGCATTTT
TRBV5-1,TRBD1,TRBJ2-3,-,CASSLGGTGGTDTQYF,TGCGCCAGCAGCTTGGGAGGGACAGGGGGCACAGATACGCAGTATTTT
TRBV19,-,TRBJ1-6,-,CATKEGSLEVGSPLHF,TGTGCCACCAAGGAAGGCTCCCTGGAGGTTGGATCACCCCTCCACTTT
TRBV28,TRBD2,TRBJ2-1,once,CASSLASGATYNEQFF,TGTGCCAGCAGTTTAGCTAGCGGGGCGACCTACAATGAGCAGTTCTTC
TRBV5-1,TRBD1,TRBJ1-6,-,CASSPDRGNSPLHF,TGCGCCAGCAGCCCGGACAGGGGGAATTCACCCCTCCACTTT
TRBV5-1,-,TRBJ2-3,-,CASSPPATASTDTQYF,TGCGCCAGCAGCCCACCGGCGACGGCGAGCACAGATACGCAGTATTTT
TRBV29-1,-,TRBJ2-2,-,CSVDLASGGELFF,TGCAGCGTTGATTTGGCTAGTGGCGGGGAGCTGTTTTTT
TRBV18,TRBD1,TRBJ1-4,-,CASSPWGPGGATNEKLFF,TGTGCCAGCTCACCGTGGGGACCAGGGGGAGCAACTAATGAAAAACTGTTTTTT
TRBV7-1,TRBD1,TRBJ1-2,-,CASSFRQGNGYTF,TGTGCCAGCAGCTTTCGACAGGGGAATGGCTACACCTTC
TRBV11-3,TRBD2,TRBJ2-2,once,CASSPGGLAGSIGELFF,TGTGCCAGCAGCCCGGGCGGACTAGCGGGAAGTATCGGGGAGCTGTTTTTT
TRBV18,-,TRBJ1-2,-,CASSPPNRDGYTF,TGTGCCAGCTCACCACCGAACAGGGATGGCTACACCTTC
TRBV19,-,TRBJ1-1,-,CASSPDARGRAFF,TGTGCCAGTAGTCCCGACGCCCGGGGTCGAGCTTTCTTT
TRBV19,-,TRBJ2-7,-,CASSIVVGVEQYF,TGTGCCAGTAGTATAGTTGTCGGGGTCGAGCAGTACTTC
TRBV6-8,-,TRBJ2-5,-,CASSRRGETQYF,TGTGCCAGCAGTCGCCGCGGGGAGACCCAGTACTTC
TRBV23-1,-,TRBJ2-1,-,CASSQDSGYFSSYNEQFF,TGCGCCAGCAGCCAAGATTCCGGCTACTTTAGCTCCTACAATGAGCAGTTCTTC
TRBV6-4,-,TRBJ2-7,once,CASTRSGEQYF,TGTGCCAGCACTCGGTCGGGCGAGCAGTACTTC
TRBV4-1,TRBD2,TRBJ2-1,-,CASSQDPRGGESDEQFF,TGCGCCAGCAGCCAAGATCCGCGCGGGGGGGAGTCGGATGAGCAGTTCTTC
TRBV18,TRBD1,TRBJ2-7,few,CASSPLDRGLHEQYF,TGTGCCAGCTCACCACTCGACAGGGGGCTCCACGAGCAGTACTTC
TRBV11-3,TRBD1,TRBJ2-1,-,CASSLVRGRGNEQFF,TGTGCCAGCAGCTTAGTAAGGGGGCGAGGCAATGAGCAGTTCTTC
TRBV28,-,TRBJ2-1,-,CASSFALYNEQFF,TGTGCCAGCAGTTTCGCACTTTACAATGAGCAGTTCTTC
TRBV5-1,-,TRBJ2-1,-,CASSLQLAGGGEQFF,TGCGCCAGCAGCTTGCAACTCGCTGGAGGGGGTGAGCAGTTCTTC
TRBV29-1,-,TRBJ1-1,-,CSVISLNTEAFF,TGCAGCGTAATCAGTCTGAACACTGAAGCTTTCTTT
TRBV29-1,-,TRBJ2-5,-,CSVVTSGETQYF,TGCAGCGTTGTCACCTCGGGGGAGACCCAGTACTTC
TRBV5-1,TRBD1,TRBJ2-2,-,CASSLAGTGGTGELFF,TGCGCCAGCAGTTTAGCCGGGACAGGGGGCACCGGGGAGCTGTTTTTT
TRBV6-8,-,TRBJ2-3,-,CASSYAGSQADTQYF,TGTGCCAGCAGTTACGCGGGGTCACAGGCAGATACGCAGTATTTT
TRBV14,-,TRBJ2-2,once,CASRDRNTGELFF,TGTGCCAGCAGGGACAGAAACACCGGGGAGCTGTTTTTT
TRBV19,TRBD2,TRBJ2-1,-,CASSPGTISGEQFF,TGTGCCAGTAGTCCGGGGACTATAAGTGGGGAGCAGTTCTTC
TRBV5-1,-,TRBJ1-3,-,CASSLTGVGSGNTIYF,TGCGCCAGCAGTTTGACCGGGGTAGGCTCTGGAAACACCATATATTTT
TRBV5-1,-,TRBJ1-1,-,CASRPQGINTEAFF,TGCGCCAGCCGGCCCCAGGGGATCAACACTGAAGCTTTCTTT
TRBV19,-,TRBJ2-3,once,CASSIIQGTDTQYF,TGTGCCAGTAGTATCATCCAAGGCACAGATACGCAGTATTTT
TRBV18,-,TRBJ2-2,-,CASSPSGRGPGELFF,TGTGCCAGCTCACCATCGGGACGGGGCCCCGGGGAGCTGTTTTTT
TRBV28,-,TRBJ1-4,-,CAITPGPTTNEKLFF,TGTGCCATTACCCCGGGGCCCACAACTAATGAAAAACTGTTTTTT
TRBV5-1,-,TRBJ1-1,-,CASSFQEHNTEAFF,TGCGCCAGCAGCTTTCAGGAACACAACACTGAAGCTTTCTTT
TRBV6-8,-,TRBJ1-1,-,CASKGSYTEAFF,TGTGCCAGCAAGGGATCCTACACTGAAGCTTTCTTT
TRBV7-8,-,TRBJ1-5,-,CASSSGDYFSQPQHF,TGTGCCAGCAGCTCCGGAGACTACTTCAGTCAGCCCCAGCATTTT
TRBV15,-,TRBJ2-7,-,CATSIERRVYEQYF,TGTGCCACCAGCATCGAGCGCAGGGTCTACGAGCAGTACTTC
TRBV7-6,-,TRBJ1-5,-,CASSLSHPNQPQHF,TGTGCCAGCAGCTTAAGCCACCCCAATCAGCCCCAGCATTTT
TRBV6-8,-,TRBJ1-6,-,CASTQSPRLGPLHF,TGTGCCAGCACCCAATCTCCCAGGCTTGGGCCCCTCCACTTT
TRBV6-8,TRBD1,TRBJ2-2,few,CASGADRAGTGELFF,TGTGCCAGCGGGGCGGACAGGGCGGGCACCGGGGAGCTGTTTTTT
TRBV6-7,-,TRBJ1-3,-,CAITPGPAGNTIYF,TGTGCCATCACCCCGGGGCCGGCTGGAAACACCATATATTTT
TRBV6-8,-,TRBJ2-1,-,CASSYSRPVTRQFF,TGTGCCAGCAGTTACTCGCGGCCGGTGACGAGGCAGTTCTTC
TRBV29-1,TRBD1,TRBJ1-5,-,CSVGQGRNQPQHF,TGCAGCGTGGGACAGGGACGGAATCAGCCCCAGCATTTT
TRBV19,TRBD2,TRBJ2-1,-,CASSIFSGGGSEQFF,TGTGCCAGTAGTATTTTTAGCGGGGGAGGGTCTGAGCAGTTCTTC